Listed below are T cell receptor beta chains from one sample, sequenced in a study of OX40 agonist ivuxolimab in advanced cancers. Profiling relied on immunoSEQ multiplex PCR, and the TCRdb table lists in-frame clones only, not all of them. The repertoire has about 33,000 clones, roughly 68% of them found once; the top ten carry around 12%. The specimen comprised CD4+ or CD8+ T cells sorted from blood, sampled in a trial of the OX40 agonist ivuxolimab. All receptors come from an adult with an advanced solid tumor such as melanoma, head and neck, liver or kidney cancer. Both conserved end residues are part of each CDR3. Each record gives: clone size, J gene, V gene, D gene, CDR3 protein, CDR3 DNA. The D gene is left open where the match is weak. The size entry is marked missing in some rows and otherwise reads once, few, many or a size class.

- TRBJ2-6 TRBV29-1 TRBD1 CSVGQGSSGANVLTF TGCAGCGTCGGACAGGGGAGCTCTGGGGCCAACGTCCTGACTTTC
- TRBJ2-5 TRBV4-2 - CASSQVDGKRYQETQYF TGTGCCAGCAGCCAAGTAGACGGGAAGAGGTACCAAGAGACCCAGTACTTC
few TRBJ1-5 TRBV7-2 - CASSFAAGPNQPQHF TGTGCCAGCAGCTTTGCCGCAGGGCCCAATCAGCCCCAGCATTTT
- TRBJ2-7 TRBV12-5 - CASGLYRDTYEQYF TGTGCTAGTGGTTTGTACCGGGACACCTACGAGCAGTACTTC
- TRBJ2-5 TRBV6-5 - CASSYSAGHQETQYF TGTGCCAGCAGTTACTCAGCAGGGCACCAAGAGACCCAGTACTTC
- TRBJ2-1 TRBV11-2 TRBD2 CASSPRVAGGQYNEQFF TGTGCCAGCAGCCCCCGGGTAGCGGGGGGGCAGTACAATGAGCAGTTCTTC
- TRBJ1-1 TRBV6-5 - CASTPEGRNTEAFF TGTGCCAGCACACCGGAGGGTAGGAACACTGAAGCTTTCTTT
once TRBJ2-7 TRBV4-1 TRBD1 CASSHRDRGSYEQYF TGCGCCAGCAGCCACCGGGACAGGGGATCCTACGAGCAGTACTTC
- TRBJ2-2 TRBV5-4 - CASSFRAGATNTGELFF TGTGCCAGCAGCTTCAGGGCGGGGGCCACGAACACCGGGGAGCTGTTTTTT
- TRBJ2-7 TRBV6-6 - CASSPDRSSYEQYF TGTGCCAGCAGCCCCGACCGCAGCTCCTACGAGCAGTACTTC
few TRBJ1-5 TRBV28 TRBD1 CASSFPLFPQGAQPQHF TGTGCCAGCAGTTTCCCCCTCTTCCCCCAGGGGGCTCAGCCCCAGCATTTT
- TRBJ2-3 TRBV11-2 - CASSVTGRRVDTQYF TGTGCCAGCAGCGTTACGGGGAGACGGGTAGATACGCAGTATTTT
- TRBJ2-2 TRBV27 - CASGLRRRRQFTGELFF TGTGCCAGCGGTTTGCGTCGGCGGAGGCAATTCACCGGGGAGCTGTTTTTT
once TRBJ2-7 TRBV6-6 - CASSYTGGPYEQYF TGTGCCAGCAGTTACACCGGGGGTCCCTACGAGCAGTACTTC
few TRBJ2-2 TRBV12-5 - CASGQGPGELFF TGTGCTAGTGGTCAGGGTCCCGGGGAGCTGTTTTTT
- TRBJ1-6 TRBV6-5 TRBD1 CASSYTFGQVRSPLHF TGTGCCAGCAGTTACACTTTTGGACAGGTTCGTTCACCCCTCCACTTT
- TRBJ2-5 TRBV27 - CASSLYSRRASGETQYF TGTGCCAGCAGTTTATACTCCCGTCGGGCGTCCGGGGAGACCCAGTACTTC
- TRBJ1-2 TRBV2 - CASSGDGSYGYTF TGTGCCAGCAGTGGGGACGGTTCCTATGGCTACACCTTC
- TRBJ1-1 TRBV6-1 - CASSELRIEAFF TGTGCCAGCAGTGAATTGAGGATAGAAGCTTTCTTT
- TRBJ2-7 TRBV9 TRBD1 CASSPSGQGQYEQYF TGTGCCAGCAGCCCGTCGGGACAGGGCCAATACGAGCAGTACTTC
- TRBJ2-5 TRBV21-1 - CASSPEGIEETQYF TGTGCCAGCAGCCCCGAGGGTATAGAAGAGACCCAGTACTTC
once TRBJ2-5 TRBV7-9 TRBD2 CASSFSSGGVQETQYF TGTGCCAGCAGCTTCTCTAGCGGGGGGGTCCAAGAGACCCAGTACTTC
- TRBJ2-5 TRBV5-4 - CASRPDPQGETQYF TGTGCCAGCAGACCTGACCCGCAGGGAGAGACCCAGTACTTC
- TRBJ1-1 TRBV20-1 TRBD1 CSAKRDRDAFF TGCAGTGCTAAAAGGGACAGGGACGCTTTCTTT
- TRBJ1-5 TRBV19 TRBD1 CASSMGQGAAYGNQPQHF TGTGCCAGTAGTATGGGACAGGGGGCGGCATACGGCAATCAGCCCCAGCATTTT
- TRBJ1-2 TRBV5-6 - CASSFPGTYGYTF TGTGCCAGCAGCTTTCCAGGGACCTATGGCTACACCTTC
once TRBJ2-3 TRBV6-1 TRBD1 CASRDRSRYADTQYF TGTGCCAGCAGGGACAGGTCACGTTACGCAGATACGCAGTATTTT
- TRBJ1-2 TRBV28 TRBD1 CASNIHPKNLLIHRQGRGYTF TGTGCCAGCAATATCCACCCCAAAAACCTTCTTATCCACCGACAGGGGCGAGGCTACACCTTC
- TRBJ2-1 TRBV6-1 - CASFSRDTSYNEQFF TGTGCCAGCTTCAGTAGGGACACCTCCTACAATGAGCAGTTCTTC
once TRBJ1-4 TRBV7-9 - CASTMAGEKLFF TGTGCCAGCACGATGGCGGGGGAAAAACTGTTTTTT
medium-sized TRBJ2-7 TRBV27 - CASSLNRERVKPYEQYF TGTGCCAGCAGTTTGAACAGGGAGAGGGTCAAACCCTACGAGCAGTACTTC
once TRBJ2-4 TRBV9 TRBD2 CASSGSGGHIQYF TGTGCCAGCAGCGGGAGCGGGGGCCACATTCAGTACTTC
- TRBJ1-2 TRBV29-1 - CSVEGYAGGYTF TGCAGCGTCGAGGGTTATGCCGGTGGCTACACCTTC
- TRBJ2-2 TRBV7-3 - CASSFSGGTGELFF TGTGCCAGCAGCTTTTCGGGTGGAACCGGGGAGCTGTTTTTT
- TRBJ1-2 TRBV7-3 TRBD1 CASSETGTGGLNYGYTF TGTGCCAGCAGTGAGACCGGGACAGGAGGACTTAACTATGGCTACACCTTC
- TRBJ2-7 TRBV4-2 - CASSQGSGDYEQYF TGTGCCAGCAGCCAAGGGTCAGGAGACTACGAGCAGTACTTC
- TRBJ2-3 TRBV6-1 TRBD1 CASSEFLGQSTDTQYF TGTGCCAGCAGTGAATTTTTGGGACAGAGCACAGATACGCAGTATTTT
few TRBJ1-1 TRBV7-2 - CASRPFVFEDTEAFF TGTGCCAGCAGACCATTCGTTTTTGAGGACACTGAAGCTTTCTTT
- TRBJ1-2 TRBV4-1 - CASPEGVANYGYTF TGCGCCAGCCCCGAAGGGGTAGCTAACTATGGCTACACCTTC
- TRBJ2-3 TRBV10-3 TRBD2 CAISAGGVQGTQYF TGTGCCATCAGTGCCGGGGGGGTGCAGGGTACGCAGTATTTT
- TRBJ1-1 TRBV6-4 - CASSEGRETEAFF TGTGCCAGCAGTGAAGGCAGGGAAACTGAAGCTTTCTTT
few TRBJ2-2 TRBV7-8 - CASSFSRTGELFF TGTGCCAGCAGCTTTAGCCGCACCGGGGAGCTGTTTTTT
- TRBJ1-2 TRBV4-2 TRBD1 CASSQPRGRWGYTF TGTGCCAGCAGCCAGCCCAGGGGGCGCTGGGGCTACACCTTC
- TRBJ1-2 TRBV11-2 TRBD1 CASSRPGGQAYRYTF TGTGCCAGCAGCCGCCCGGGGGGACAGGCTTATCGCTACACCTTC
- TRBJ1-2 TRBV7-9 - CASSLADYGYTF TGTGCCAGCAGCTTAGCGGACTATGGCTACACCTTC
- TRBJ1-4 TRBV28 TRBD1 CASSNDRARNEKLFF TGTGCCAGCAGTAATGACAGGGCTCGTAATGAAAAACTGTTTTTT
few TRBJ2-2 TRBV5-6 - CASSLVSHTGELFF TGTGCCAGCAGCTTGGTCAGTCACACCGGGGAGCTGTTTTTT
- TRBJ1-1 TRBV4-1 - CASSQGSLLNTEAFF TGCGCCAGCAGCCAAGGTTCTTTACTAAACACTGAAGCTTTCTTT
- TRBJ1-2 TRBV27 TRBD1 CASSLSRGGADGYTF TGTGCCAGCAGTTTATCGAGAGGGGGCGCGGATGGCTACACCTTC
- TRBJ1-2 TRBV27 - CASSLLPPTVQGGYGYTF TGTGCCAGCAGTTTACTCCCCCCGACAGTGCAAGGGGGCTATGGCTACACCTTC
- TRBJ2-3 TRBV5-1 - CASSVSGTSTDTQYF TGCGCCAGCAGTGTGTCGGGTACCAGCACAGATACGCAGTATTTT
- TRBJ1-2 TRBV29-1 - CSVDWVPQVGYTF TGCAGCGTTGATTGGGTGCCCCAAGTCGGCTACACCTTC
- TRBJ1-6 TRBV19 - CASSIGGSPLHF TGTGCCAGTAGTATAGGCGGTTCACCCCTCCACTTT
- TRBJ1-1 TRBV5-1 - CASSFWRLNTEAFF TGCGCCAGCAGCTTTTGGAGACTGAACACTGAAGCTTTCTTT
- TRBJ2-1 TRBV15 TRBD2 CATSENLAGGTGEQFF TGTGCCACCAGCGAGAACCTAGCGGGGGGAACAGGGGAGCAGTTCTTC
- TRBJ2-3 TRBV7-2 TRBD2 CASSPQGFLAGSNTDTQYF TGTGCCAGCAGCCCTCAAGGGTTTTTAGCGGGGTCGAACACAGATACGCAGTATTTT
- TRBJ1-5 TRBV11-2 - CASSPPNQPQHF TGTGCCAGCAGCCCCCCGAATCAGCCCCAGCATTTT
- TRBJ1-1 TRBV30 TRBD1 CAWSTGTGGTEAFF TGTGCCTGGAGTACCGGGACAGGGGGCACTGAAGCTTTCTTT
- TRBJ1-6 TRBV6-5 - CASSSWSSYNSPLHF TGTGCCAGCAGTTCCTGGAGCTCCTATAATTCACCCCTCCACTTT